This T cell receptor (beta chain) was sequenced for a study of long-term antiretroviral therapy in people with HIV. With survey level as its setting, the immunoSEQ assay was v3.0. The data were produced by immunoSEQ multiplex PCR, yet TCRdb's version contains in-frame clones alone and is incomplete. Among about 35,000 clones, about 74% were seen once, and the ten largest hold 7% to 7.5%. In the United States, treatment was given to all participants with HIV. This CDR3 is 15 amino acids long. Germline loops: CDR1 MGHRA, CDR2 YSYEKL. V was clipped by 4 bases and J by 4 bases; unmatched bases: 7. Regarding the study as a whole: Despite increasing after ART, diversity remained lower than that of transplant donor controls.

Comment on this clone: The antigen remains unidentified.

The chain is built from TRBV4-1 and TRBJ2-3, with 8 bases aligning to TRBD1. This sequence originates from a woman aged 50 to 60 with HIV. Sample: unsorted PBMCs, taken 2 years after starting antiretroviral therapy. The CDR3 reads CASSRTGQVSDTQYF. Written as DNA, the CDR3 is TGCGCCAGCAGCCGAACGGGACAGGTTTCAGATACGCAGTATTTT.